These 18 T cell receptor beta chains share one sample of origin, sequenced in a study of shared clonotypes between healthy human individuals. Libraries were prepared by immunoSEQ multiplex PCR; TCRdb keeps only in-frame clonotypes and omits some of them. The table has 2 million to 2.5 million clones, roughly 93% seen once. Sequenced sample: naive CD4+ T cells from PBMCs. The subset was: CD45RA+ positively selected. These TCRs come from a young man in good health. Some clones in this sample may be carry-over from other donors' samples.

This chain uses TRBV29-1 with TRBJ2-7, with D unclear. The CDR3 extends over 14 amino acids. The V gene lost 4 bases and the J gene lost 3 bases, with 16 bases spanning the gap. Germline lookup yields CDR1 SQVTM and CDR2 ANQGSEA. DNA of the CDR3: TGCAGCGTTGTAGATATAGGGAAAGGCTACGAGCAGTACTTC. It encodes CSVVDIGKGYEQYF.

The rearrangement joins TRBV29-1 to TRBJ2-7; D possibly matches TRBD1 or TRBD2 (5 bases each). The V end lost 6 bases, the J end lost 0 bases, and 12 bases lay between the germline ends. CDR3 length equals 13 residues. Germline V lookup: CDR1 SQVTM, CDR2 ANQGSEA. The CDR3: CSVGTLYSYEQYF. CDR3 sequence (DNA): TGCAGCGTAGGGACCCTCTACTCCTACGAGCAGTACTTC.

The genes are TRBV6-5 and TRBJ2-5; tentative D call: TRBD1 (6 bases). The germline V and J ends were trimmed by 4 bases and 6 bases, with 12 bases remaining between them. CDR3 length: 13 amino acids. Germline V gives CDR1 MNHEY, CDR2 SVGAGI. The CDR3 coding sequence is TGTGCCAGCAGTTCCCGGACAGACCAGACCCAGTACTTC. Translating gives CASSSRTDQTQYF.

This chain connects TRBV6-5 to TRBJ2-5, with D tentatively TRBD2 (5 bases). The CDR3 is made up of 15 amino acids. Trimming cost V 6 bases and J 3 bases, with 17 bases left between them. Germline CDR1 reads MNHEY; CDR2 reads SVGAGI. In nucleotides, the CDR3 is TGTGCCAGCAGGTGGAGGTTGAGCGGAGAAGAGACCCAGTACTTC. Protein product: CASRWRLSGEETQYF.

DNA for the CDR3: TGTGCCAGCAGCTTAGGAACAGGACGCTCTGGAAACACCATATATTTT. Protein sequence: CASSLGTGRSGNTIYF. The chain carries TRBV7-8 and TRBJ1-3, with D possibly being TRBD1 (5 bases). The CDR3 spans 16 residues. Trimming left V 1 base short and J 0 bases short, with 10 bases between. The germline V gene has CDR1 SGHVS and CDR2 FQNEAQ.

The chain joins TRBV29-1 to TRBJ2-1; 10 bases line up with TRBD2. J lost 5 bases, V lost 7 bases, and 17 bases had no gene match. Germline V CDR1 and CDR2: SQVTM, ANQGSEA. The length of the CDR3 is 17 residues. CDR3 DNA: TGCAGCGCTTCAGTTCAAAGAGCGACTAGCGGGCACAATGAGCAGTTCTTC. It is translated as CSASVQRATSGHNEQFF.

Only one count was recorded for this clone. Different DNA sequences within this sample yield the same CDR3. The V gene is TRBV29-1, the J gene TRBJ2-7; the D is unclear. CDR1 is SQVTM and CDR2 is ANQGSEA in the germline V gene. The CDR3 consists of 12 residues. Trimming removed 4 bases from V and 2 bases from J, with 9 bases in between. CDR3 sequence: CSVGAGAYEQYF. The CDR3 bases are TGCAGCGTTGGGGCAGGAGCCTACGAGCAGTACTTC.

The V call is TRBV27, the J call TRBJ2-1, with 13 nucleotides matching TRBD2. The germline V gene encodes CDR1 MNHEY and CDR2 SMNVEV (reference sequence). Germline trimming cut 4 bases from V and 10 bases from J; bases unmatched to any gene: 7. This CDR3 is 15 amino acids long. CDR3 DNA: TGTGCCAGCAGTTCCCGTGGGACTAGCGGGAAGGAGCAGTTCTTC. Amino acids: CASSSRGTSGKEQFF.

The J gene is TRBJ2-1, the V gene TRBV5-6; 11 nucleotides align to TRBD2. The CDR3 runs 16 residues. Germline CDR1 and CDR2: SGHDT and YYEEEE. V was clipped by 1 base and J by 7 bases; unmatched bases: 7. Written as DNA, the CDR3 is TGTGCCAGCAGCTTGATGCCTAGCGGGAGGTATAATGAGCAGTTCTTC. As protein: CASSLMPSGRYNEQFF.

This chain joins TRBV30 and TRBJ1-2, with D uncertain. The germline CDR1 and CDR2 sequences are GTSNPN and SVGIG (reference sequence). The CDR3 totals 10 residues. The V and J ends lost 7 bases and 8 bases respectively, with 11 bases between them. CDR3: CASTGWGYTF. The CDR3 DNA is TGTGCCTCCACCGGTTGGGGCTACACCTTC. The full variable domain, its missing parts supplied by reference TRBV30 and TRBJ1-2, is SQTIHQWPATLVQPVGSPLSLECTVEGTSNPNLYWYRQAAGRGLQLLFYSVGIGQISSEVPQNLSASRPQDRQFILSSKKLLLSDSGFYLCASTGWGYTFGSGTRLTVV.

The V gene is TRBV11-1, the J gene TRBJ2-7; TRBD1 is a possible D gene (7 bases). CDR1 and CDR2 from the germline V gene are SGHAT and FQDESV (reference sequence). V was trimmed by 3 bases and J by 2 bases, leaving 11 bases between them. The CDR3 is made up of 14 amino acids. CDR3 protein: CASSLAGQTYEQYF. CDR3 sequence (DNA): TGTGCCAGCAGCTTGGCGGGACAGACCTACGAGCAGTACTTC. The variable domain in full, completed from reference TRBV11-1 and TRBJ2-7, reads EAEVAQSPRYKITEKSQAVAFWCDPISGHATLYWYRQILGQGPELLVQFQDESVVDDSQLPKDRFSAERLKGVDSTLKIQPAELGDSAMYLCASSLAGQTYEQYFGPGTRLTVT.

This clone was picked up one time. The J gene is TRBJ2-3, the V gene TRBV5-4; 7 positions match TRBD1. This CDR3 has 16 residues. Trimming took 4 bases from V and 2 from J; bases not matched to a gene: 10. Looked up from germline, CDR1 is SGHNT and CDR2 is YYREEE (reference sequence). The CDR3 protein is CASSRAGTENTDTQYF. The CDR3 DNA is TGTGCCAGCAGCCGCGCCGGGACAGAGAACACAGATACGCAGTATTTT.

The chain recombines TRBV5-1 with TRBJ2-3; D is undetermined. The CDR3 sequence is 15 residues long. The V gene's germline CDR1 is SGHRS and CDR2 YFSETQ. V shed 4 bases and J shed 0 bases, with 12 bases lying between them. CDR3 amino acids: CASSQLESSTDTQYF. The DNA of the CDR3 is TGCGCCAGCAGCCAGCTCGAGTCGAGCACAGATACGCAGTATTTT.

V and J are TRBV5-1 and TRBJ2-3; D is tentatively TRBD1 or TRBD2 (5 bases each). The CDR3 sequence is 16 residues long. Deletions cut 5 bases from V and 3 bases from J, with 19 bases between. Germline CDR1 is SGHRS and CDR2 is YFSETQ. CDR3 bases: TGCGCCAGCAGAGGGGCGTCAGGGACGACTACAGATACGCAGTATTTT. Protein product: CASRGASGTTTDTQYF.

DNA of the CDR3: TGTGCCAGAAGCCCCGGGACTAGCGGGAGGGCCGGCGCAGATACGCAGTATTTT. Translated: CARSPGTSGRAGADTQYF. This rearrangement joins TRBV27 to TRBJ2-3, with 16 bases identical to TRBD2. V was pared by 9 bases and J by 4 bases, with 13 bases of the junction left unmatched. Germline values: CDR1 MNHEY, CDR2 SMNVEV (reference sequence). This CDR3 contains 18 residues.

This clone has only a few counts. This chain uses TRBV19 with TRBJ1-1, with TRBD1 matching 12 bases. The V gene's germline CDR1 is LNHDA and CDR2 SQIVND (reference sequence). The CDR3 covers 18 residues. V was pared by 5 bases and J by 0 bases, with 10 bases of the junction left unmatched. This CDR3 is CASSSPRDRGLMNTEAFF. The CDR3, as DNA: TGTGCCAGTAGTTCACCCCGGGACAGGGGGCTCATGAACACTGAAGCTTTCTTT.

This chain connects TRBV4-3 to TRBJ1-2; D is unresolved. This CDR3 comprises 14 residues. Germline loops: CDR1 LGHNA, CDR2 YSLEER. Trimming left V 4 bases short and J 6 bases short, with 15 bases between. CDR3 in DNA: TGCGCCAGCAGCCCACCGGACCTTTCCCATGGCTACACCTTC. Translating it yields CASSPPDLSHGYTF.

V and J are TRBV28 and TRBJ2-7; D perhaps matches TRBD1 (5 bases). The CDR3 spans 15 residues. The germline CDR1 and CDR2 sequences are MDHEN and SYDVKM. V lost 2 bases and J lost 3, with 14 bases in between. Written as DNA, the CDR3 is TGTGCCAGCAGTTTACTTGGGCCAGGGTTCTACGAGCAGTACTTC. Translating it yields CASSLLGPGFYEQYF.